These 19 T cell receptor beta chains were sequenced from one sample in a study of blood T cell repertoires in COVID-19. The assay was immunoSEQ multiplex PCR, and TCRdb's table has in-frame clones only and misses some. The sample has hundreds of thousands of clones, around 92% seen once. The sample was peripheral blood. The receptors stem from a woman under 40 with COVID-19, enrolled during active disease.

The genes are TRBV7-9 and TRBJ2-1, with 13 positions matching TRBD2. V lost 5 bases to trimming and J lost 7 bases; unmatched junction nucleotides: 11. CDR1 and CDR2 (germline): SEHNR, FQNEAQ (reference sequence). CDR3 length equals 17 residues. The CDR3 loop is CASSAHGLAGVGNEQFF. CDR3 nucleotides: TGTGCCAGCAGCGCCCATGGACTAGCGGGAGTTGGTAATGAGCAGTTCTTC.

The rearrangement joins TRBV10-2 to TRBJ1-6; D is perhaps TRBD1 (5 bases). The germline V gene encodes CDR1 WSHSY and CDR2 SAAADI. V lost 2 bases and J lost 17, with 13 bases in between. The CDR3 extends over 12 amino acids. CDR3 loop: CASSETDRSFHF. CDR3 in DNA: TGCGCCAGCAGTGAGACCGACAGAAGCTTCCACTTT.

V is TRBV7-8 and J is TRBJ2-7; D is possibly TRBD1 (6 bases). Germline CDR1 and CDR2: SGHVS and FQNEAQ. V gave up 2 bases and J gave up 3 bases, with 8 bases separating them. This CDR3 region has 13 residues. The CDR3 spells CASSLTGNYEQYF. The CDR3 DNA is TGTGCCAGCAGCTTAACAGGGAACTACGAGCAGTACTTC.

CDR3 DNA sequence: TGTGCCAGCAGTTTCACCGGGACAGGCGGAAGTAATGCTTTCTTT. Protein: CASSFTGTGGSNAFF. The chain combines TRBV28 with TRBJ1-1; TRBD1 matches at 8 bases. This CDR3 comprises 15 residues. After removal of 3 bases from V and 11 bases from J, the junction contained 14 bases not matched to a gene. Germline CDR1 MDHEN, CDR2 SYDVKM.

The J gene is TRBJ2-2, the V gene TRBV14; 8 nucleotides line up with TRBD2. The V and J ends lost 4 bases and 2 bases, in that order; junction bases with no gene match: 3. This CDR3 region has 15 residues. Germline V gives CDR1 SGHDN, CDR2 FVKESK. CDR3 nucleotide sequence: TGTGCCAGCAGCCGTTTAGCGGGAAACACCGGGGAGCTGTTTTTT. It specifies CASSRLAGNTGELFF.

V and J are TRBV7-9 and TRBJ2-7; D gene ambiguous. Trimming took 2 bases from V and 6 from J, leaving 14 bases between them. The CDR3 sequence is 14 residues long. CDR1 is SEHNR and CDR2 is FQNEAQ in the germline V gene (reference sequence). The DNA of the CDR3 is TGTGCCAGCAGCTTATTAGTCGGGTCAAGCGAGCAGTACTTC. Its protein product is CASSLLVGSSEQYF.

The chain links TRBV6-4 to TRBJ2-3; D perhaps matches TRBD1 (5 bases). The CDR3 is made up of 13 amino acids. The germline CDR1 and CDR2 sequences are MRHNA and SNTAGT. V lost 3 bases to trimming and J lost 4 bases, with 8 bases between them. The CDR3 DNA reads TGTGCCAGCAGTGATCAGGGTTCAGATACGCAGTATTTT. The encoded protein is CASSDQGSDTQYF.

This chain uses TRBV14 with TRBJ2-2, with 10 bases aligning to TRBD2. The length of the CDR3 is 16 residues. Germline CDR1 is SGHDN and CDR2 is FVKESK. J lost 4 bases, V lost 0 bases, and 2 bases had no gene match. This CDR3 is CASSQERLAGTGELFF. CDR3 DNA sequence: TGTGCCAGCAGCCAAGAGCGACTAGCGGGCACCGGGGAGCTGTTTTTT.

V is TRBV7-9 and J is TRBJ1-4; 8 positions match TRBD1. Germline loops: CDR1 SEHNR, CDR2 FQNEAQ (reference sequence). The CDR3 has 17 residues. Losses at the gene ends were 2 bases for V and 8 bases for J; bases not matched to a gene: 13. The CDR3 loop reads CASSLRRTGTVQEKLFF. CDR3 in DNA: TGTGCCAGCAGCTTACGCCGGACAGGGACCGTTCAGGAAAAACTGTTTTTT.

This clone came up once. As DNA, the CDR3 is TGTGCCAGTAGTCCTAGGACTGCAGATACGCAGTATTTT. Translating gives CASSPRTADTQYF. V and J are TRBV19 and TRBJ2-3; D might be TRBD2 (5 bases). Trimming removed 5 bases from V and 4 bases from J, with 10 bases in between. Germline CDR1 LNHDA, CDR2 SQIVND (reference sequence). CDR3 length: 13 residues. The variable domain in full, completed from reference TRBV19 and TRBJ2-3, reads DGGITQSPKYLFRKEGQNVTLSCEQNLNHDAMYWYRQDPGQGLRLIYYSQIVNDFQKGDIAEGYSVSREKKESFPLTVTSAQKNPTAFYLCASSPRTADTQYFGPGTRLTVL.

V gene TRBV4-1 combines with J gene TRBJ2-5; the D is unclear. V lost 2 bases to trimming and J lost 5 bases, with 9 bases between them. In germline, CDR1 is MGHRA, CDR2 YSYEKL. This CDR3 has 13 residues. The CDR3 region is CASSQTAAETQYF. Written as DNA, the CDR3 is TGCGCCAGCAGCCAAACCGCAGCGGAGACCCAGTACTTC.

The chain carries TRBV5-6 and TRBJ2-7; 8 bases are a match to TRBD2. The CDR3 covers 14 residues. CDR1 and CDR2 (germline): SGHDT, YYEEEE. After removal of 8 bases from V and 2 bases from J, the junction contained 9 bases not matched to a gene. The CDR3 DNA follows: TGTGCCAGTACTAAAGCGGGAGCGACCTACGAGCAGTACGTC. Translation: CASTKAGATYEQYV.

The chain combines TRBV27 with TRBJ1-6; TRBD1 is a possible D gene (5 bases). The ends were cut back, 1 base at V and 7 bases at J, with 8 bases in the middle. Germline lookup yields CDR1 MNHEY and CDR2 SMNVEV (reference sequence). The CDR3 extends over 14 amino acids. The CDR3 sequence is CASSLWGDNSPLHF. CDR3 DNA: TGTGCCAGCAGTTTATGGGGCGACAATTCACCCCTCCACTTT.

The chain is built from TRBV4-1 and TRBJ1-2; D gene uncertain. There are 16 residues in the CDR3. Germline values: CDR1 MGHRA, CDR2 YSYEKL. Trimming pared 4 bases from V and 7 bases from J, leaving 22 bases between. This CDR3 is CASSRRLTIVVGGYTF. The CDR3 region has the DNA TGCGCCAGCAGCCGTAGACTGACTATAGTGGTGGGTGGCTACACCTTC.

The J gene is TRBJ2-5, the V gene TRBV4-1, with 9 bases identical to TRBD1. CDR3 length: 16 amino acids. From germline, CDR1 is MGHRA and CDR2 YSYEKL. With V trimmed by 3 bases and J by 3 bases, 8 bases remained unmatched. The CDR3 here is CASSQNRGHREETQYF. Written as DNA, the CDR3 is TGCGCCAGCAGCCAGAACAGGGGGCACAGGGAAGAGACCCAGTACTTC.

This sequence joins TRBV3-1 (or the pseudogene TRBV3-2) and TRBJ2-3; D remains unclear. The V gene lost 1 base and the J gene lost 7 bases, with 6 bases spanning the gap. The CDR3 has 12 residues. Germline values: CDR1 LGHDT, CDR2 YNNKEL (reference sequence). The CDR3 region is CASSQGRHTQYF. The CDR3 DNA follows: TGTGCCAGCAGCCAAGGTCGTCATACGCAGTATTTT.

The rearrangement uses TRBV5-1 and TRBJ2-3; 9 bases match TRBD2. CDR1 and CDR2 from the germline V gene are SGHRS and YFSETQ. V dropped 5 bases and J dropped 0; count of bases not matched to a gene: 1. The CDR3 length is 14 residues. CDR3 bases: TGCGCCAGCAGACTAGCGGGTAGCACAGATACGCAGTATTTT. This translates into CASRLAGSTDTQYF.

The chain carries TRBV3-1 (or the pseudogene TRBV3-2) and TRBJ1-5; TRBD1 matches 7 bases. The ends lost 4 bases at V and 7 bases at J; junction bases unmatched: 4. Per the germline V gene, CDR1 is LGHDT and CDR2 is YNNKEL (reference sequence). The CDR3 totals 13 residues. CDR3 region: CASSRGTAQPQHF. CDR3 in DNA: TGTGCCAGCAGCCGCGGGACAGCCCAGCCCCAGCATTTT.

This chain uses TRBV5-5 with TRBJ2-3, with 9 bases matching TRBD1. This CDR3 is 17 amino acids long. Germline V gene lookup returns CDR1 SGHKS and CDR2 YYEKEE (reference sequence). J was trimmed by 6 bases and V by 4 bases; bases with no gene match: 15. This CDR3 reads CASSPRTGETPPDTQYF. The CDR3 coding sequence is TGTGCCAGCAGCCCACGGACAGGGGAAACCCCTCCGGATACGCAGTATTTT.